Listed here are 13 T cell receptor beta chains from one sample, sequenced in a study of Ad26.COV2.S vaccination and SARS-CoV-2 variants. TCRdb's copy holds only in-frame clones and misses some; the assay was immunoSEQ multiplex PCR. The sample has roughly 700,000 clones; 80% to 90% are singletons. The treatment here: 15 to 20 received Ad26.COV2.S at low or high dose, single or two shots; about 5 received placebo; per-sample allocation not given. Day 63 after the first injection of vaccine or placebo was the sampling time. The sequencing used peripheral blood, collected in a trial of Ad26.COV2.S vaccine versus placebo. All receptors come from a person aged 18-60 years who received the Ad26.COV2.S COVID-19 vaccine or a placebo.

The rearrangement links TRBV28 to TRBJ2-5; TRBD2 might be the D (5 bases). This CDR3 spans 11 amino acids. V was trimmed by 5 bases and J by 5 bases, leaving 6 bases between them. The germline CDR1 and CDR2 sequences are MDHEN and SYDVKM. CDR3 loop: CASSRGETQYF. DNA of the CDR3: TGTGCCAGCAGTCGCGGGGAGACCCAGTACTTC.

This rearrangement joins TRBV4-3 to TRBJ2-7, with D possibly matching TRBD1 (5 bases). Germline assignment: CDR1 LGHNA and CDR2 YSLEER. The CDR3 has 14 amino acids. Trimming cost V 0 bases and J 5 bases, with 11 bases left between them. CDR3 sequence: CASSQETVLDEQYF. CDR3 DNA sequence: TGCGCCAGCAGCCAAGAGACAGTTTTAGACGAGCAGTACTTC.

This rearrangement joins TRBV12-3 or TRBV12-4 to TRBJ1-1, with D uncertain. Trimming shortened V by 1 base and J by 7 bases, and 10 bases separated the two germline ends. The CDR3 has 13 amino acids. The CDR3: CASSLVSASEAFF. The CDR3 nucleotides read TGTGCCAGCAGTTTAGTTTCCGCCAGTGAAGCTTTCTTT.

The DNA for the CDR3 is TGTGCCAGCAGCAAAGCCGGGACGGCGCTATCGCAGTACTTC. Protein product: CASSKAGTALSQYF. The chain couples TRBV6-5 to TRBJ2-7; D assignment may be TRBD1 or TRBD2 (5 bases each). CDR1 and CDR2 (germline): MNHEY, SVGAGI. The V end was cut by 6 bases, the J end by 9 bases, with 21 bases between. The CDR3 is made up of 14 amino acids.

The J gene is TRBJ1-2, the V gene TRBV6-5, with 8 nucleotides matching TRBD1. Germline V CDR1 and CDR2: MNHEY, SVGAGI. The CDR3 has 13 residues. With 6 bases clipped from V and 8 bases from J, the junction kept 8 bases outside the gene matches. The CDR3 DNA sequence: TGTGCCAGCAGAGTGGCCGGGACAGGAGGCTACACCTTC. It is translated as CASRVAGTGGYTF.

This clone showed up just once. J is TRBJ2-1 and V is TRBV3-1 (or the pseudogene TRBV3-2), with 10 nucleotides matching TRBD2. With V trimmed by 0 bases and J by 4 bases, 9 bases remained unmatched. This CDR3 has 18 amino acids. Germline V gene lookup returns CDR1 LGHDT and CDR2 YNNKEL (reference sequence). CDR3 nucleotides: TGTGCCAGCAGCCAAGATGGGCTAGCGGGAGCTCAATACAATGAGCAGTTCTTC. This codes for CASSQDGLAGAQYNEQFF.

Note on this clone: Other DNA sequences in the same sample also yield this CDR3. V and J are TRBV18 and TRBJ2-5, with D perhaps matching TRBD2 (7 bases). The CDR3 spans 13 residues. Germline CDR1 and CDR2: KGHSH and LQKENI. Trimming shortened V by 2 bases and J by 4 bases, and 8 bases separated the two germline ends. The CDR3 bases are TGTGCCAGCTCACCAGGGGGGGCAGAGACCCAGTACTTC. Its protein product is CASSPGGAETQYF.

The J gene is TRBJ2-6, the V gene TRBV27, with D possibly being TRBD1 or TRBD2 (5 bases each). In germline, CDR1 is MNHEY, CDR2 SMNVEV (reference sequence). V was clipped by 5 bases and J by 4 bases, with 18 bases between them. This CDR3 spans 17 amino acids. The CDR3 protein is CASSPPPLGVGANVLTF. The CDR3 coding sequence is TGTGCCAGCAGTCCGCCCCCCCTGGGGGTGGGGGCCAACGTCCTGACTTTC.

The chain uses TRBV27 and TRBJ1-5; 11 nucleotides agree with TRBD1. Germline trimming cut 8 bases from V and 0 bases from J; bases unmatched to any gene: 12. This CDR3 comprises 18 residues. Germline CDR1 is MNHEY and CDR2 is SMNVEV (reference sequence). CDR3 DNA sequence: TGTGCCAGCGTTCCTCCCCGGGACAGGGGGTATAGCAATCAGCCCCAGCATTTT. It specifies CASVPPRDRGYSNQPQHF.

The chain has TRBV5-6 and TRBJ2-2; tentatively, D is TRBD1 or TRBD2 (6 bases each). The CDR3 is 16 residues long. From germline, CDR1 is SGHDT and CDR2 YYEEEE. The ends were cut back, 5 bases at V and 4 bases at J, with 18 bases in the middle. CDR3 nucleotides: TGTGCCAGCAGTTCGAAAGGGGGGCCGGGCACCGGGGAGCTGTTTTTT. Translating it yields CASSSKGGPGTGELFF.

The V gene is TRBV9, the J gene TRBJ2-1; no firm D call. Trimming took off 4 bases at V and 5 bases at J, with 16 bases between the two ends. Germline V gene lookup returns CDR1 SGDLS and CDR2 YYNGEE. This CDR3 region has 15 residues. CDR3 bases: TGTGCCAGCAGCTTACGACCATTGGTCGACAATGAGCAGTTCTTC. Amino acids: CASSLRPLVDNEQFF.

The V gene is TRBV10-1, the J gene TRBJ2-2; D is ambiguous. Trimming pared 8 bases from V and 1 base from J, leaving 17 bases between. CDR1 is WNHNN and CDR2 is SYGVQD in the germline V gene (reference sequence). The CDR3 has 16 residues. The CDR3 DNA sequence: TGCGCCAGCCACCCGACTGGAGTGAAGAACACCGGGGAGCTGTTTTTT. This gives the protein CASHPTGVKNTGELFF.

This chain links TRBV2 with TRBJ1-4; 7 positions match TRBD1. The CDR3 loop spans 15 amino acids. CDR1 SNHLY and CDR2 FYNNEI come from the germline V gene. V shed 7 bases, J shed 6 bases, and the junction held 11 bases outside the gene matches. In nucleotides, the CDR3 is TGTGCCAGCAAGGGCCGAGGGGACAGAGATGAAAAACTGTTTTTT. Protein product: CASKGRGDRDEKLFF.